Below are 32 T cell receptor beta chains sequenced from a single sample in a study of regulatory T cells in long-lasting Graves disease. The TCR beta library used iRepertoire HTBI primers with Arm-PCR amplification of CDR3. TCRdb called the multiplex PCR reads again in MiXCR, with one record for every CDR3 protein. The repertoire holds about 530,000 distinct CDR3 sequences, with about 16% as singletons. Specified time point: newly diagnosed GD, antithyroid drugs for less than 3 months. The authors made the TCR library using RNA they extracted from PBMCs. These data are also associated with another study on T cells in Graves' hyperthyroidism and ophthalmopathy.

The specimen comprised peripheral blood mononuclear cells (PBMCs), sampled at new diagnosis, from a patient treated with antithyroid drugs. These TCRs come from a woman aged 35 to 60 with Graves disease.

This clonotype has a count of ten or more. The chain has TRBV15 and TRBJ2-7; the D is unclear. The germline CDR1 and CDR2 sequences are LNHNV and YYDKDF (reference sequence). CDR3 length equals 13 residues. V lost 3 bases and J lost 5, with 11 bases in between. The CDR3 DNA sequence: TGTGCCACCAGCAGCGCTTCAGGTAACGAGCAGTACTTC. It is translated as CATSSASGNEQYF.

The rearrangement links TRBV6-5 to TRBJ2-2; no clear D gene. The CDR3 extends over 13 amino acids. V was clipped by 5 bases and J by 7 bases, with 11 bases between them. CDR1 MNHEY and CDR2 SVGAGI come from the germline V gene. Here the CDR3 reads CASSTRVHGELFF. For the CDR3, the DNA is TGTGCCAGCAGTACACGAGTGCACGGGGAGCTGTTTTTT.

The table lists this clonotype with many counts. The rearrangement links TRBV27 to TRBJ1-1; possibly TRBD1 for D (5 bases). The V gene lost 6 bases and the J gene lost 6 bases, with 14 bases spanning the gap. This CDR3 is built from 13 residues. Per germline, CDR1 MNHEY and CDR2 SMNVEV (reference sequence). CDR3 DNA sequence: TGTGCCAGCAGCTATCAGGGTTATTCTGAAGCTTTCTTT. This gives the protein CASSYQGYSEAFF.

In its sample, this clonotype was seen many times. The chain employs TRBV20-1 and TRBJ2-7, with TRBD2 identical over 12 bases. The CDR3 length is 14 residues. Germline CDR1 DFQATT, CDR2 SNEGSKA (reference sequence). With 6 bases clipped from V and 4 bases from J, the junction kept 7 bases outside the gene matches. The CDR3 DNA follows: TGCAGTGCGCCACTAGCGGGGGGAAAATACGAGCAGTACTTC. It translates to CSAPLAGGKYEQYF.

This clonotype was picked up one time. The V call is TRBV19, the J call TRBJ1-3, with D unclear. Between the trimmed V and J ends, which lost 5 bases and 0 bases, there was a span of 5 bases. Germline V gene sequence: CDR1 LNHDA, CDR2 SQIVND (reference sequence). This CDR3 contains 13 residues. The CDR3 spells CASSRNSGNTIYF. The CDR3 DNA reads TGTGCCAGTAGTCGCAACTCTGGAAACACCATATATTTT.

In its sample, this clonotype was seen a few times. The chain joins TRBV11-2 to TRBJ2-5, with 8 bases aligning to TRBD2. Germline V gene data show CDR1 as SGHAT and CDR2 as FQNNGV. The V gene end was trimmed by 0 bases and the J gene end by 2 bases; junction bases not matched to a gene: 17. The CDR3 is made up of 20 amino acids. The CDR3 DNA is TGTGCCAGCAGCTTAGATCTCAGGGGCCAGCGGGGGCGAATACAAGAGACCCAGTACTTC. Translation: CASSLDLRGQRGRIQETQYF.

In nucleotides, the CDR3 is TGTGCCAGCAGCTTAGCGTTAGCGGGGACCACAGATACGCAGTATTTT. This encodes CASSLALAGTTDTQYF. The J gene is TRBJ2-3, the V gene TRBV7-9; 8 bases agree with TRBD2. The germline V gene has CDR1 SEHNR and CDR2 FQNEAQ (reference sequence). The CDR3 has 16 residues. Trimming took 0 bases from V and 2 from J; bases not matched to a gene: 4.

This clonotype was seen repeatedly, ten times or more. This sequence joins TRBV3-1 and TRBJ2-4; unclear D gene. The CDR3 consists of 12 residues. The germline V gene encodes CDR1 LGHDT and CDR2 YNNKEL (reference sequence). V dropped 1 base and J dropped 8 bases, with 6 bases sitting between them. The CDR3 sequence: CASSQVADIQYF. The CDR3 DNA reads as TGTGCCAGCAGCCAAGTGGCGGACATTCAGTACTTC.

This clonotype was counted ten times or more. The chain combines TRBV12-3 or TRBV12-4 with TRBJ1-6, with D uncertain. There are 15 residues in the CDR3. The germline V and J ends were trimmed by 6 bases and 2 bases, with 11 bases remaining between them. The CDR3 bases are TGTGCCAGCAGAGAAGGTGGAACCTATAATTCACCCCTCCACTTT. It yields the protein CASREGGTYNSPLHF.

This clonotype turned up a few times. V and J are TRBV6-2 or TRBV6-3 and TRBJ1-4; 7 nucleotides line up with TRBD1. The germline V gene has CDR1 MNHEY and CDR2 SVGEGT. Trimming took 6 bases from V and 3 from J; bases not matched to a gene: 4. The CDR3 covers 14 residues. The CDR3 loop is CASRTGLANEKLFF. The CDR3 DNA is TGTGCCAGCAGGACAGGGTTGGCTAATGAAAAACTGTTTTTT.

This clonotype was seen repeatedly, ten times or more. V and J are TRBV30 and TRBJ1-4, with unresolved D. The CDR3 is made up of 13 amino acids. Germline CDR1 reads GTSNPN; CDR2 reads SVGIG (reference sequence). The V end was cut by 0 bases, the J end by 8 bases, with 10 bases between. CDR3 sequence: CAWSVGEWEKLFF. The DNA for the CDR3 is TGTGCCTGGAGTGTTGGCGAATGGGAAAAACTGTTTTTT.

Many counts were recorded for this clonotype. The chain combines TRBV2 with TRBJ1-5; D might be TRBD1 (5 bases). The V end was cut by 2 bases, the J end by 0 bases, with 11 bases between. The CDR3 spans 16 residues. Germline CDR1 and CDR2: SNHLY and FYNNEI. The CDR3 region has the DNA TGTGCCAGCAGTGAATGGGGGACGGGTAGCAATCAGCCCCAGCATTTT. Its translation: CASSEWGTGSNQPQHF.

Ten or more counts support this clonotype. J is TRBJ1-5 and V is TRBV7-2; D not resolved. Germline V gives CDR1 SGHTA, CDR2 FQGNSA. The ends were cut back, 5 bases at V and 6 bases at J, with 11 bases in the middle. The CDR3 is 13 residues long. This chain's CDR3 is CASSLGGSQPQHF. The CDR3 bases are TGTGCCAGCAGCCTAGGAGGGAGTCAGCCCCAGCATTTT. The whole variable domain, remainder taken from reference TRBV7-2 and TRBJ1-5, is GAGVSQSPSNKVTEKGKDVELRCDPISGHTALYWYRQSLGQGLEFLIYFQGNSAPDKSGLPSDRFSAERTGGSVSTLTIQRTQQEDSAVYLCASSLGGSQPQHFGDGTRLSIL.

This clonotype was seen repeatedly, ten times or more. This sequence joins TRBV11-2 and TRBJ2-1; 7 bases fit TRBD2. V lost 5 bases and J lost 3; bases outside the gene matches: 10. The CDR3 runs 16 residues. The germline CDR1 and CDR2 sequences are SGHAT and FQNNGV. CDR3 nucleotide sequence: TGTGCCAGCAGCCGGAATACGGGACTAAGCTACAATGAGCAGTTCTTC. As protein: CASSRNTGLSYNEQFF.

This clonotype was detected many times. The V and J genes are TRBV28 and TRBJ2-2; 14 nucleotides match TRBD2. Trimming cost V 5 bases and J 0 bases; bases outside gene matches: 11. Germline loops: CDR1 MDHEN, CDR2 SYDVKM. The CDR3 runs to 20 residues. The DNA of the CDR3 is TGTGCCAGCAGTACCTTCGGGACTAGCGGGGGCCGGTCGAACACCGGGGAGCTGTTTTTT. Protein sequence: CASSTFGTSGGRSNTGELFF.

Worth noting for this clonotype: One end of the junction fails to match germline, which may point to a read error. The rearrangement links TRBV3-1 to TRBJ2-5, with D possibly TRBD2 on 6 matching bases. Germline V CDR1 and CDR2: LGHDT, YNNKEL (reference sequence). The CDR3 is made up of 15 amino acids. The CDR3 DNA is TGTGTCAGCAGCCAAGATCCTGGAGGGCAAGAGACCCAGTACTTC. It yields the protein CVSSQDPGGQETQYF.

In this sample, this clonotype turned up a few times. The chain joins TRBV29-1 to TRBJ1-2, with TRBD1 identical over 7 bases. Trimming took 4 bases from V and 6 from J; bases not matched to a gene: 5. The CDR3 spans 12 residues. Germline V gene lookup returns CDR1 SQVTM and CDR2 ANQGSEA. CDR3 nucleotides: TGCAGCGTTGTGACAGGGATTGATGGCTACACCTTC. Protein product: CSVVTGIDGYTF. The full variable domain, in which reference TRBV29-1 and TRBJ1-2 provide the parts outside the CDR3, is SAVISQKPSRDICQRGTSLTIQCQVDSQVTMMFWYRQQPGQSLTLIATANQGSEATYESGFVIDKFPISRPNLTFSTLTVSNMSPEDSSIYLCSVVTGIDGYTFGSGTRLTVV.

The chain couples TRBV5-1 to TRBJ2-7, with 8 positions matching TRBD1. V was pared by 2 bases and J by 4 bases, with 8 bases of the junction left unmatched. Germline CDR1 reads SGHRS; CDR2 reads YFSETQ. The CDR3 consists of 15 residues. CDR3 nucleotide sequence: TGCGCCAGCAGCTTAACGACAGGGGTTCGATACGAGCAGTACTTC. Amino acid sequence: CASSLTTGVRYEQYF.

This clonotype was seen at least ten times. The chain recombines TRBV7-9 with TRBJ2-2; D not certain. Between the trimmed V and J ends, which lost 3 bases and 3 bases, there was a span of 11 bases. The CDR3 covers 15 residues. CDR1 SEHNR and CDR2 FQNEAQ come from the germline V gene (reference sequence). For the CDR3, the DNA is TGTGCCAGCAGCTTCCGCCGGTCGGACACCGGGGAGCTGTTTTTT. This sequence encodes CASSFRRSDTGELFF.

CDR3 amino acids: CASSLRTGDNSPLHF. The CDR3 DNA reads TGCGCCAGCAGCTTACGGACAGGGGATAATTCACCCCTCCACTTT. The V call is TRBV5-1, the J call TRBJ1-6; the match to TRBD1 covers 9 bases. This CDR3 comprises 15 residues. CDR1 SGHRS and CDR2 YFSETQ come from the germline V gene. Losses at the gene ends were 2 bases for V and 5 bases for J; bases not matched to a gene: 2.

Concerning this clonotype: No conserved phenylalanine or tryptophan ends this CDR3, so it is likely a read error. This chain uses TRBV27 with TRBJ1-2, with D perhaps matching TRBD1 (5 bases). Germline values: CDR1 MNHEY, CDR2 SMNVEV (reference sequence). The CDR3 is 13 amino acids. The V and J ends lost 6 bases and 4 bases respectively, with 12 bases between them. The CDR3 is CASSLGTGYGYTL. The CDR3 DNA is TGTGCCAGCAGCTTAGGGACGGGCTATGGCTACACCCTC.

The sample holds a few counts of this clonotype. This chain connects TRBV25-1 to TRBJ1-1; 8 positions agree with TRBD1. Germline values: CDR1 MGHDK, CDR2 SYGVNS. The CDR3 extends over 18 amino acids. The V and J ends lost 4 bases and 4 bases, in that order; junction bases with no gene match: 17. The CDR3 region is CASSGSGGGLSRATEAFF. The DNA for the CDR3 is TGTGCCAGCAGTGGTTCAGGGGGCGGGTTAAGTCGCGCCACTGAAGCTTTCTTT.

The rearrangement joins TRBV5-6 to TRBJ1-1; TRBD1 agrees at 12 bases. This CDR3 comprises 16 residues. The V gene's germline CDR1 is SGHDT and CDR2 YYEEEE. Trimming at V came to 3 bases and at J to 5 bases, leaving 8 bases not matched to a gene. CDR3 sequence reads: CASSWGQGAPGTEAFF. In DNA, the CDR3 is TGTGCCAGCAGCTGGGGACAGGGGGCGCCGGGGACTGAAGCTTTCTTT.

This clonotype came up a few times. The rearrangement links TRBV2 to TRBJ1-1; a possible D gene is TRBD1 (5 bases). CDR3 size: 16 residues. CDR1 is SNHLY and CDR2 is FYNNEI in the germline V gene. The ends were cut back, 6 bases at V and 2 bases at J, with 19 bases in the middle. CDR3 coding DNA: TGTGCCAGCAGCCTGGATCAGGGAAGCCGCAACACTGAAGCTTTCTTT. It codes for CASSLDQGSRNTEAFF.

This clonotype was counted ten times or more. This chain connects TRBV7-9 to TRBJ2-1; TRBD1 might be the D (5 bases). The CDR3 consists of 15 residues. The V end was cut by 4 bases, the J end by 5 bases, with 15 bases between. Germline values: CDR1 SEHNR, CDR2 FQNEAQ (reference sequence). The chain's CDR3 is CASSSQGRVDNEQFF. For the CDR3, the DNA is TGTGCCAGCAGCTCCCAGGGTCGGGTGGACAATGAGCAGTTCTTC.

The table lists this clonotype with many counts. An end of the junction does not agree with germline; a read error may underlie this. The CDR3: CASSLDSLNYGYTF. CDR3 nucleotides: TGTGCCAGCAGCTTAGACAGCCTTAACTATGGCTACACCTTC. The chain has TRBV5-1 and TRBJ1-2; weak D call: TRBD1 (5 bases). This CDR3 has 14 residues. Germline V lookup: CDR1 SGHRS, CDR2 YFSETQ.

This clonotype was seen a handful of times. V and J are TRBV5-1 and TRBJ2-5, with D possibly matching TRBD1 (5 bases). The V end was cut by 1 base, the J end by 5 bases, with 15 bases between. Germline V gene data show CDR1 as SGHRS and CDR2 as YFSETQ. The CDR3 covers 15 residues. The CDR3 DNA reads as TGCGCCAGCAGCTTGAAGGGGCTCGCGGTGGAGACCCAGTACTTC. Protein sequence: CASSLKGLAVETQYF.

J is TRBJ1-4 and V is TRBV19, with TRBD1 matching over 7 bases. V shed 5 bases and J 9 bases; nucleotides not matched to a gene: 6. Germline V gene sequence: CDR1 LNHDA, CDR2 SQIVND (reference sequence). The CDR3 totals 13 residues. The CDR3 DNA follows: TGTGCCAGTAGTGCTTGGGACAGCCAAAAACTGTTTTTT. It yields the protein CASSAWDSQKLFF.

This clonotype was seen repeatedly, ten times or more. CDR3 sequence (DNA): TGTGCCAGCCGAGACAGCCTCATCGCCGAGCAGTACTTC. It encodes CASRDSLIAEQYF. V is TRBV28 and J is TRBJ2-7; D might be TRBD1 (5 bases). The CDR3 consists of 13 residues. Trimming removed 8 bases from V and 6 bases from J, with 17 bases in between. Looked up from germline, CDR1 is MDHEN and CDR2 is SYDVKM.

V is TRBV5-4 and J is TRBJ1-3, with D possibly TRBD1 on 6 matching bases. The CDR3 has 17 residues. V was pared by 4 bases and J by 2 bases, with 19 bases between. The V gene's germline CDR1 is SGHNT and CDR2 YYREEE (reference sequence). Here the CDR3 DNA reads TGTGCCAGCAGCCCCGAACCTGGGGGCATAACTGGAAACACCATATATTTT. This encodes CASSPEPGGITGNTIYF.

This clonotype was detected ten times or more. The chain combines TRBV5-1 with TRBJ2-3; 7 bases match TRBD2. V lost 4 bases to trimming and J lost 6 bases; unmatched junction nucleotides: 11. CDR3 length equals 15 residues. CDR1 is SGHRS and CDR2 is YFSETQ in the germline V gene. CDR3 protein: CASSVGAGKHDTQYF. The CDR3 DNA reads TGCGCCAGCAGCGTCGGAGCGGGGAAACATGATACGCAGTATTTT.

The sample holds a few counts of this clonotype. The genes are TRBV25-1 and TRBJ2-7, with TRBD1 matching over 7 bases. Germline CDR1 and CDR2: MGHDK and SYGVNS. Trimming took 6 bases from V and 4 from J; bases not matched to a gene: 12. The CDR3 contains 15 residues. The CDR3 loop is CASSDPGTEDYEQYF. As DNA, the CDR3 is TGTGCCAGCAGCGATCCCGGGACAGAGGATTACGAGCAGTACTTC.